These 31 T cell receptor beta chains share one sample of origin, sequenced in a study of identical twins (dated by TCRdb to 2016 to 2017). Library preparation was by 5' RACE. The sequencer listed for this sample is Illumina HiSeq 2000. The public reads were reprocessed in TCRdb via fastp at Q25 and MiXCR, keeping in-frame beta chains. A single entry per CDR3 protein holds the most common genes and DNA from its merged rows. The sample table holds roughly 720,000 distinct CDR3 sequences, of which about 18% were seen once. Jointly, the top ten make up roughly 13% of the sample. These records were also assigned to another study, of T cells expressing NK-cell markers.

Specimen: PBMCs. The receptors originated from a woman aged 18 to 35 in good health.

The V gene is TRBV12-5, the J gene TRBJ1-1; D may be TRBD1 (5 bases). Trimming took 5 bases from V and 0 from J, leaving 13 bases between them. This CDR3 comprises 15 residues. Germline values: CDR1 LGHNT, CDR2 FRNRAP. The CDR3 is CASGRGGFLNTEAFF. CDR3 bases: TGTGCTAGTGGTCGGGGGGGATTCTTGAACACTGAAGCTTTCTTT. Complete variable domain (other parts from reference TRBV12-5 and TRBJ1-1): DARVTQTPRHKVTEMGQEVTMRCQPILGHNTVFWYRQTMMQGLELLAYFRNRAPLDDSGMPKDRFSAEMPDATLATLKIQPSEPRDSAVYFCASGRGGFLNTEAFFGQGTRLTVV.

V is TRBV7-9 and J is TRBJ2-5; no definite D call. CDR1 and CDR2 from the germline V gene are SEHNR and FQNEAQ (reference sequence). V was clipped by 1 base and J by 5 bases, with 14 bases between them. This CDR3 is built from 15 residues. As DNA, the CDR3 is TGTGCCAGCAGCTTAGACTCCAGGACCGGGGAGACCCAGTACTTC. Protein product: CASSLDSRTGETQYF.

This clonotype has only a few counts. The chain combines TRBV12-3 or TRBV12-4 with TRBJ2-7; D is ambiguous. Trimming removed 6 bases at V and 7 bases at J, with 16 bases between. This CDR3 is 13 amino acids long. CDR3 DNA: TGTGCCAGCAGCCCCTGGCGATTCGGGGAGCAGTACTTC. Residues: CASSPWRFGEQYF.

V gene TRBV6-5 combines with J gene TRBJ1-5; D uncertain. V gave up 2 bases and J gave up 9 bases, with 11 bases separating them. In germline, CDR1 is MNHEY, CDR2 SVGAGI. The CDR3 totals 13 residues. The CDR3 DNA reads TGTGCCAGCAGTTACGCTCGGACGGGGCCCCAGCATTTT. This encodes CASSYARTGPQHF.

This rearrangement joins TRBV12-3 or TRBV12-4 to TRBJ1-1, with D tentatively TRBD1 (6 bases). Trimming removed 7 bases from V and 4 bases from J, with 25 bases in between. The CDR3 is 17 amino acids. CDR3 sequence reads: CASTLHPGGGGATEAFF. CDR3 DNA: TGTGCCAGCACCCTACACCCGGGGGGAGGGGGGGCCACTGAAGCTTTCTTT.

The gene calls are TRBV7-9 and TRBJ2-3, with 7 bases fitting TRBD1. Unmatched junction bases numbered 8, after V lost 3 bases and J lost 2 bases. The CDR3 spans 16 residues. The germline gives CDR1 SEHNR, CDR2 FQNEAQ (reference sequence). CDR3 sequence: CASSFELGTDTDTQYF. CDR3 nucleotide sequence: TGTGCCAGCAGCTTCGAGTTAGGGACAGACACAGATACGCAGTATTTT.

This clonotype was recorded a few times. V is TRBV20-1 and J is TRBJ1-2; D ambiguous. Germline values: CDR1 DFQATT, CDR2 SNEGSKA (reference sequence). Trimming removed 0 bases from V and 1 base from J, with 12 bases in between. The CDR3 contains 15 residues. This CDR3 reads CSARDSTANNYGYTF. CDR3 coding DNA: TGCAGTGCTAGAGATTCGACGGCCAATAACTATGGCTACACCTTC.

CDR3 residues: CASSYPGTNPNEQYF. For the CDR3, the DNA is TGTGCCAGCAGTTATCCCGGGACAAACCCCAACGAGCAGTACTTC. This chain connects TRBV6-5 to TRBJ2-7; D is possibly TRBD1 (6 bases). The V end lost 3 bases, the J end lost 5 bases, and 17 bases lay between the germline ends. CDR1 is MNHEY, CDR2 SVGAGI, per germline. The CDR3 consists of 15 residues.

This clonotype was found many times. The V gene is TRBV18, the J gene TRBJ2-1; the D gene could be TRBD1 or TRBD2 (5 bases each). This CDR3 spans 13 amino acids. Trimming took 3 bases from V and 5 from J, leaving 8 bases between them. Germline V CDR1 and CDR2: KGHSH, LQKENI. As DNA, the CDR3 is TGTGCCAGCTCACCGGGGGAGAACAATGAGCAGTTCTTC. This sequence encodes CASSPGENNEQFF.

J is TRBJ2-1 and V is TRBV24-1, with TRBD2 identical over 12 bases. Germline CDR1 reads KGHDR; CDR2 reads SFDVKD. J was trimmed by 9 bases and V by 5 bases; bases with no gene match: 10. The CDR3 has 16 amino acids. The CDR3, as DNA: TGTGCCACCAGTGCCTCCACTAGCGGGAGGTTTGGTGAGCAGTTCTTC. Protein sequence: CATSASTSGRFGEQFF.

In DNA, the CDR3 is TGCGCCAGCAGCTTGGCCGCAACGCGTGGCTACACCTTC. Encoded protein: CASSLAATRGYTF. This rearrangement joins TRBV5-1 to TRBJ1-2; no definite D call. The CDR3 has 13 residues. CDR1 is SGHRS and CDR2 is YFSETQ in the germline V gene. Deletions cut 0 bases from V and 7 bases from J, with 10 bases between. Full variable domain (missing parts from reference TRBV5-1 and TRBJ1-2): KAGVTQTPRYLIKTRGQQVTLSCSPISGHRSVSWYQQTPGQGLQFLFEYFSETQRNKGNFPGRFSGRQFSNSRSEMNVSTLELGDSALYLCASSLAATRGYTFGSGTRLTVV.

The gene calls are TRBV20-1 and TRBJ2-1; TRBD2 matches at 7 bases. After removal of 3 bases from V and 8 bases from J, the junction contained 7 bases not matched to a gene. The germline V gene encodes CDR1 DFQATT and CDR2 SNEGSKA (reference sequence). This CDR3 is built from 13 residues. The CDR3 spells CSASSASGHEQFF. Here the CDR3 DNA reads TGCAGTGCTAGCTCGGCTAGCGGTCATGAGCAGTTCTTC.

This clonotype was seen at least ten times. This chain uses TRBV5-1 with TRBJ1-2; weak D call: TRBD1 (5 bases). The CDR3 has 13 residues. The germline V gene has CDR1 SGHRS and CDR2 YFSETQ. The germline V and J ends were trimmed by 2 bases and 4 bases, with 9 bases remaining between them. CDR3 nucleotide sequence: TGCGCCAGCAGCTTTACAGGAACCTATGGCTACACCTTC. Residues: CASSFTGTYGYTF.

CDR3 nucleotides: TGTGCCAGCAGCCAATTACAAGAGAATGAGCAGTTCTTC. Its translation is CASSQLQENEQFF. The chain recombines TRBV12-3 or TRBV12-4 with TRBJ2-1; no clear D. Trimming shortened V by 6 bases and J by 7 bases, and 13 bases separated the two germline ends. The CDR3 contains 13 residues.

The chain couples TRBV10-3 to TRBJ1-5; a possible D gene is TRBD1 (6 bases). The V end was cut by 5 bases, the J end by 5 bases, with 10 bases between. The V gene's germline CDR1 is ENHRY and CDR2 SYGVKD. CDR3 size: 13 residues. CDR3 sequence (DNA): TGTGCCATCAGTACACAGGGAGATCAGCCCCAGCATTTT. As protein: CAISTQGDQPQHF.

Comments on this clonotype: One end of the junction fails to match germline, which may point to a read error. The chain joins TRBV12-3 or TRBV12-4 to TRBJ2-3; D could derive from TRBD1 or TRBD2 (6 bases each). CDR3 length: 14 amino acids. CDR3 nucleotides: TGTGCCACCAGTTCCGGGGGCGGCGTGGATACGCAGTATTTT. It encodes CATSSGGGVDTQYF.

The chain combines TRBV27 with TRBJ2-1; weak D call: TRBD1 (6 bases). Trimming took off 1 base at V and 8 bases at J, with 9 bases between the two ends. Germline CDR1 MNHEY, CDR2 SMNVEV (reference sequence). CDR3 size: 13 residues. The CDR3 loop reads CASSLYRADEQFF. Here the CDR3 DNA reads TGTGCCAGCAGTTTATACAGGGCCGATGAGCAGTTCTTC.

This clonotype was recorded a few times. The genes are TRBV9 and TRBJ1-6; possible D gene TRBD1, 6 bases. The V end was cut by 0 bases, the J end by 7 bases, with 11 bases between. Germline-derived CDR1 and CDR2 are SGDLS and YYNGEE. This CDR3 comprises 15 residues. CDR3 DNA: TGTGCCAGCAGCGTAGGGCAGGGGCAAAATTCACCCCTCCACTTT. Residues: CASSVGQGQNSPLHF.

There are a few counts of this clonotype. V gene TRBV29-1 combines with J gene TRBJ2-2; a possible D gene is TRBD2 (6 bases). This CDR3 has 15 amino acids. Trimming took off 0 bases at V and 6 bases at J, with 14 bases between the two ends. The germline CDR1 and CDR2 sequences are SQVTM and ANQGSEA. CDR3 nucleotides: TGCAGCGTTGAAGAACGTTGGAGGGCCGCCGGGGAGCTGTTTTTT. Amino acids: CSVEERWRAAGELFF.

The CDR3 bases are TGTGCCAGCAGCGCTCCAGGCAGGTTCACCGGGGAGCTGTTTTTT. This gives the protein CASSAPGRFTGELFF. The chain couples TRBV7-9 to TRBJ2-2; the D is unclear. V dropped 5 bases and J dropped 4 bases, with 14 bases sitting between them. CDR3 length: 15 residues. Germline V gene lookup returns CDR1 SEHNR and CDR2 FQNEAQ (reference sequence).

This clonotype was picked up a small number of times. The chain links TRBV9 to TRBJ2-3; 8 nucleotides align to TRBD1. The germline V gene has CDR1 SGDLS and CDR2 YYNGEE. The CDR3 sequence is 15 residues long. V shed 3 bases, J shed 0 bases, and the junction held 3 bases outside the gene matches. As DNA, the CDR3 is TGTGCCAGCAGCGCCGGACAGGGAAGCACAGATACGCAGTATTTT. Protein: CASSAGQGSTDTQYF. The variable domain in full, completed from reference TRBV9 and TRBJ2-3, reads DSGVTQTPKHLITATGQRVTLRCSPRSGDLSVYWYQQSLDQGLQFLIQYYNGEERAKGNILERFSAQQFPDLHSELNLSSLELGDSALYFCASSAGQGSTDTQYFGPGTRLTVL.

The chain employs TRBV2 and TRBJ1-2; TRBD1 matches at 9 bases. The CDR3 runs 15 residues. The trim removed 7 bases at V and 4 bases at J, leaving 10 bases unmatched. Germline CDR1 and CDR2: SNHLY and FYNNEI. CDR3: CASTKGTGSSYGYTF. CDR3 nucleotide sequence: TGTGCCAGCACTAAGGGGACAGGGTCGTCCTATGGCTACACCTTC. Combining the CDR3 with reference TRBV2 and TRBJ1-2 gives the whole variable domain EPEVTQTPSHQVTQMGQEVILRCVPISNHLYFYWYRQILGQKVEFLVSFYNNEISEKSEIFDDQFSVERPDGSNFTLKIRSTKLEDSAMYFCASTKGTGSSYGYTFGSGTRLTVV.

This clonotype was recorded a few times. The J gene is TRBJ2-3, the V gene TRBV20-1, with no clear D. This CDR3 is 13 amino acids long. Germline lookup yields CDR1 DFQATT and CDR2 SNEGSKA (reference sequence). Trimming left V 5 bases short and J 11 bases short, with 20 bases between. The DNA of the CDR3 is TGCAGTGCTTCCCCCGGCACCAGGACCCGGCAGTATTTT. Protein product: CSASPGTRTRQYF.

The chain employs TRBV7-2 and TRBJ2-3, with 10 positions matching TRBD2. Germline CDR1 SGHTA, CDR2 FQGNSA. Trimming at V came to 4 bases and at J to 6 bases, leaving 7 bases not matched to a gene. CDR3 size: 15 residues. CDR3: CASSSILAGWDTQYF. Here the CDR3 DNA reads TGTGCCAGCAGCTCAATACTAGCGGGATGGGATACGCAGTATTTT.

This clonotype was counted a few times. The CDR3 loop reads CASSQRAGNEQYF. CDR3 DNA: TGTGCCAGCAGCCAGCGGGCGGGGAACGAGCAGTACTTC. The chain combines TRBV7-9 with TRBJ2-7; tentative D call: TRBD2 (6 bases). CDR1 and CDR2 from the germline V gene are SEHNR and FQNEAQ (reference sequence). The CDR3 spans 13 residues. V gave up 5 bases and J gave up 5 bases, with 13 bases separating them. Filled out from reference TRBV7-9 and TRBJ2-7, the complete variable domain reads DTGVSQNPRHKITKRGQNVTFRCDPISEHNRLYWYRQTLGQGPEFLTYFQNEAQLEKSRLLSDRFSAERPKGSFSTLEIQRTEQGDSAMYLCASSQRAGNEQYFGPGTRLTVT.

This rearrangement joins TRBV3-1 to TRBJ2-3; 8 nucleotides line up with TRBD2. The length of the CDR3 is 15 residues. V shed 4 bases and J 0 bases; nucleotides not matched to a gene: 3. The germline V gene encodes CDR1 LGHDT and CDR2 YNNKEL (reference sequence). The CDR3 nucleotides read TGTGCCAGCAGCCGACAGCGGGAGAGCACAGATACGCAGTATTTT. Translated: CASSRQRESTDTQYF.

This clonotype has more than one count but fewer than ten. This rearrangement joins TRBV7-9 to TRBJ2-5; D is unresolved. CDR3 length equals 11 residues. The germline V and J ends were trimmed by 4 bases and 7 bases, with 7 bases remaining between them. Per the germline V gene, CDR1 is SEHNR and CDR2 is FQNEAQ (reference sequence). The CDR3 loop reads CASSSKVTQYF. Written as DNA, the CDR3 is TGTGCCAGCAGCTCAAAGGTGACCCAGTACTTC.

This clonotype was counted only a few times. This chain uses TRBV7-9 with TRBJ2-1; D perhaps matches TRBD1 (5 bases). V lost 0 bases, J lost 10 bases, and 13 bases lay in between. CDR3 length: 14 residues. Looked up from germline, CDR1 is SEHNR and CDR2 is FQNEAQ (reference sequence). The CDR3 spells CASSLAGEVGEQFF. In nucleotides, the CDR3 is TGTGCCAGCAGCTTAGCAGGGGAAGTCGGAGAGCAGTTCTTC.

The CDR3 loop reads CASSFPGDEKLFF. The CDR3 nucleotides are TGCGCCAGCAGCTTTCCAGGGGACGAAAAACTGTTTTTT. The rearrangement links TRBV5-1 to TRBJ1-4; perhaps TRBD1 as D (6 bases). Looked up from germline, CDR1 is SGHRS and CDR2 is YFSETQ. The CDR3 sequence is 13 residues long. V shed 2 bases and J shed 8 bases, with 10 bases lying between them.

V is TRBV7-9 and J is TRBJ1-1; TRBD1 might be the D (6 bases). Between the trimmed V and J ends, which lost 9 bases and 5 bases, there was a span of 19 bases. The CDR3 is made up of 14 amino acids. Germline CDR1 SEHNR, CDR2 FQNEAQ (reference sequence). The CDR3 bases are TGTGCCAGTAAATACACAGGGCTTGGGACTGAAGCTTTCTTT. This gives the protein CASKYTGLGTEAFF.

This clonotype was seen a few times. The rearrangement links TRBV6-2 or TRBV6-3 to TRBJ2-7; D uncertain. The CDR3 runs 16 residues. V lost 2 bases and J 0 bases, leaving 14 bases between the germline ends. CDR1 is MNHEY and CDR2 is SVGEGT in the germline V gene. The CDR3 is CASSYGVTTLSYEQYF. The CDR3 DNA follows: TGTGCCAGCAGTTACGGTGTCACTACTCTCTCCTACGAGCAGTACTTC.